This T cell receptor beta chain appears in the sequencing data of a study of patients and donors after allogeneic stem cell transplantation. Via MiXCR, TCRdb re-called the RT-PCR reads, giving one row per CDR3 protein. The sample includes roughly 880,000 distinct CDR3 sequences, 15% to 20% of them seen just once. The V and J ends lost 4 bases and 2 bases, in that order; junction bases with no gene match: 7. Germline assignment: CDR1 LGHDT and CDR2 YNNKEL (reference sequence). The CDR3 spans 15 residues. Material: blood, either unsorted or a sorted T cell fraction (not recorded which). V gene TRBV3-1 combines with J gene TRBJ2-7; TRBD1 matches at 8 bases. This clonotype originated in a human donor who was either an allogeneic HSCT recipient or a stem cell or donor lymphocyte infusion donor (not recorded which). It is not recorded whose cells these are; they may come from a transplant donor. The CDR3 nucleotides read TGTGCCAGCAGCCTACACCGGGACAGGCCCTACGAGCAGTACTTC. Residues: CASSLHRDRPYEQYF.